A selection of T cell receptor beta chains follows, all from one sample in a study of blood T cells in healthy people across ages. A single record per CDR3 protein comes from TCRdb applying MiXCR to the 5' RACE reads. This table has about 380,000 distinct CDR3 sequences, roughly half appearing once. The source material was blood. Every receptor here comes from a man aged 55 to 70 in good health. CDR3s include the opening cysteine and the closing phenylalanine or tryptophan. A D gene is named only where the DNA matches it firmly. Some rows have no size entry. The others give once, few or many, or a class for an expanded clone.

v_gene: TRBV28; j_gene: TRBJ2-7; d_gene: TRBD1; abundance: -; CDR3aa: CASTRTGPPYEQYF; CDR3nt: TGTGCCAGCACCCGGACAGGGCCTCCCTACGAGCAGTACTTC
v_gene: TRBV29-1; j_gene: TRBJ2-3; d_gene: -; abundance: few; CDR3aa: CSVEDLAPTDTQYF; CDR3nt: TGCAGCGTTGAAGATCTGGCACCCACAGATACGCAGTATTTT
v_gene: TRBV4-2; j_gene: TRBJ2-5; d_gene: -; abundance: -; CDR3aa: CASGSYKQETQYF; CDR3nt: TGTGCCAGCGGGAGCTACAAACAAGAGACCCAGTACTTC
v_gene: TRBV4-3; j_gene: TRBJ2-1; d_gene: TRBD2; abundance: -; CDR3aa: CASSQRGAGAISYNEQFF; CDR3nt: TGCGCCAGCAGCCAACGAGGAGCGGGAGCCATTTCCTACAATGAGCAGTTCTTC
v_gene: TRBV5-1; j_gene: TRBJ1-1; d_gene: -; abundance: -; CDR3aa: CASSLGGARNTEAFF; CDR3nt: TGCGCCAGCAGCTTGGGGGGGGCGCGGAACACTGAAGCTTTCTTT
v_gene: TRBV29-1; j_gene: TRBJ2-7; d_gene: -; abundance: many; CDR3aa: CSVGLRGDEQYF; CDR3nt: TGCAGCGTTGGTTTGAGGGGGGACGAGCAGTACTTC
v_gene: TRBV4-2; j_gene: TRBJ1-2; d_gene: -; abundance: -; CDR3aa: CASSQDGADYTF; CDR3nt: TGTGCCAGCAGCCAAGATGGGGCAGACTACACCTTC
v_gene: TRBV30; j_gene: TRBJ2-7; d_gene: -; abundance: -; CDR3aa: CAWTGPISYEQYF; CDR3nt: TGTGCCTGGACAGGACCCATATCCTACGAGCAGTACTTC
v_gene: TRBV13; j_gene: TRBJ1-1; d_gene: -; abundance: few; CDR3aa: CASSLAQGGNTEAFF; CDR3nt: TGTGCCAGCAGCTTAGCTCAGGGAGGTAACACTGAAGCTTTCTTT
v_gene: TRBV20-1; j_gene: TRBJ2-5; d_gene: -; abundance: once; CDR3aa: CSAEPLSGQETQYF; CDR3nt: TGCAGTGCCGAGCCCCTGAGCGGGCAAGAGACCCAGTACTTC
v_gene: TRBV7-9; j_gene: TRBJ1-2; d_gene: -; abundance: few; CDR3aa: CASSFDGGWNGYTF; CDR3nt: TGTGCCAGCAGCTTCGATGGGGGGTGGAATGGCTACACCTTC
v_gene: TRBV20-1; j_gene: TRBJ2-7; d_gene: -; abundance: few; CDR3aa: CSARDSLRGTYEQYF; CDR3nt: TGCAGTGCTAGAGATTCCCTAAGGGGAACCTACGAGCAGTACTTC
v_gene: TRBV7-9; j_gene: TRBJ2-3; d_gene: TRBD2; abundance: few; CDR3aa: CASSKSSGSNGPLSTDTQYF; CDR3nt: TGTGCCAGCAGCAAATCTAGCGGGAGTAACGGACCGCTTAGCACAGATACGCAGTATTTT
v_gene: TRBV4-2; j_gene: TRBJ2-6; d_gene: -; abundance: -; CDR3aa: CAGSQGRSDSGANVLTF; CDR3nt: TGTGCCGGCAGCCAAGGAAGGTCCGACTCTGGGGCCAACGTCCTGACTTTC
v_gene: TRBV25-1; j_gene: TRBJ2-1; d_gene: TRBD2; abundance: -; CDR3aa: CASKPMAGVNNEQFF; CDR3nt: TGTGCCAGCAAGCCCATGGCGGGAGTAAACAATGAGCAGTTCTTC
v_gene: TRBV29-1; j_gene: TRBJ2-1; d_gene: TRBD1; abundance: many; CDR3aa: CSVRTGTGGPNEQFF; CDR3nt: TGCAGCGTCAGAACCGGGACAGGGGGCCCAAATGAGCAGTTCTTC
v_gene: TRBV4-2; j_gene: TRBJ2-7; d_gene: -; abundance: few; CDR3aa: CASSPQGSTHEQYF; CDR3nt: TGTGCCAGCAGCCCCCAGGGGAGTACCCACGAGCAGTACTTC
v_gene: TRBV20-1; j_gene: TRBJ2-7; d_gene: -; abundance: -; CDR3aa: CSASPRRASEQYF; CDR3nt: TGCAGTGCTAGCCCCCGGAGAGCCTCCGAGCAGTACTTC
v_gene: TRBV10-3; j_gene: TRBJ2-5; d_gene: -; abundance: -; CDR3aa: CAISKSQETQYF; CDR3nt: TGTGCCATCAGTAAGTCACAAGAGACCCAGTACTTC
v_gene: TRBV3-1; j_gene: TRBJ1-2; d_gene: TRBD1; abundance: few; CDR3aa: CASSQGTGTVKHGYTF; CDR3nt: TGTGCCAGCAGCCAAGGGACCGGGACAGTAAAGCATGGCTACACCTTC
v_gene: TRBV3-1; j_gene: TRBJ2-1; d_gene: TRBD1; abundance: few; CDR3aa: CASNTGQGVNEQFF; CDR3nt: TGTGCCAGCAACACGGGACAGGGAGTCAATGAGCAGTTCTTC
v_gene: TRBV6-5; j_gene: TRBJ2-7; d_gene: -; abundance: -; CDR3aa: CASSSPGLANHEQYF; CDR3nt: TGTGCCAGCAGTTCACCGGGACTGGCGAACCACGAGCAGTACTTC
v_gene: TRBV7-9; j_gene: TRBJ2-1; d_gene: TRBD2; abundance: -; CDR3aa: CASSPDPGLAFGSYNEQFF; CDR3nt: TGTGCCAGCAGCCCCGACCCGGGACTAGCGTTCGGCTCCTACAATGAGCAGTTCTTC
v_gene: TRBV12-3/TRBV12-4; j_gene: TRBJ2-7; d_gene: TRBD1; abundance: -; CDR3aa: CASRVTGGGFHEQYF; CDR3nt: TGTGCCAGCAGGGTTACAGGGGGCGGGTTCCACGAGCAGTACTTC
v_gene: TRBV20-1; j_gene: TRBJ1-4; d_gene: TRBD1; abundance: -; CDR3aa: CSGWTGGAGEKLFF; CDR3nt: TGCAGTGGCTGGACAGGGGGAGCGGGTGAAAAACTGTTTTTT
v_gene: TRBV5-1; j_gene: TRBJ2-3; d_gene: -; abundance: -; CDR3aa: CASSLLGYSTDTQYF; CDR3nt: TGCGCCAGCAGCTTGCTGGGGTATAGCACAGATACGCAGTATTTT
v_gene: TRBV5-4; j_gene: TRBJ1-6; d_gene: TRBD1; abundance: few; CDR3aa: CTSSPGQANSPLHF; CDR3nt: TGTACCAGCAGCCCTGGACAGGCTAATTCACCCCTCCACTTT
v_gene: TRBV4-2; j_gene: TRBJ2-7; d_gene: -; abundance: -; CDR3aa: CASSQEQLQPSYEQYF; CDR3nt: TGTGCCAGCAGCCAAGAACAGCTTCAACCCTCCTACGAGCAGTACTTC
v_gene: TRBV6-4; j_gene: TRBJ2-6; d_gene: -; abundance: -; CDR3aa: CASSQGRGPGANVLTF; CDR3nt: TGTGCCAGCAGTCAAGGCAGGGGTCCCGGGGCCAACGTCCTGACTTTC
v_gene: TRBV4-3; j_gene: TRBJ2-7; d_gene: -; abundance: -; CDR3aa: CASSQDRQSNYEQYF; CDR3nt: TGCGCCAGCAGCCAAGATAGGCAGAGCAACTACGAGCAGTACTTC
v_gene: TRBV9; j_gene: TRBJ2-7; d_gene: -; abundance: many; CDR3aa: CASSEGGWTYEQYF; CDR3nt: TGTGCCAGCAGCGAAGGGGGATGGACCTACGAGCAGTACTTC
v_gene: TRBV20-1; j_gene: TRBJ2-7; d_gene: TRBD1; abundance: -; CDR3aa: CSAKLRDRGAYEQYF; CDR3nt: TGCAGTGCCAAGCTCCGGGACAGGGGAGCCTACGAGCAGTACTTC
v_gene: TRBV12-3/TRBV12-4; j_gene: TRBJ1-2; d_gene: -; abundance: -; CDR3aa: CASSFRYGYTF; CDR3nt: TGTGCCAGCAGTTTCAGATATGGCTACACCTTC
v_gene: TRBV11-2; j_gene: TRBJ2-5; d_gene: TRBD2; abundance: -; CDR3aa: CASSLAPSGGLETQYF; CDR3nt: TGTGCCAGCAGTCTAGCGCCTAGCGGGGGCCTAGAGACCCAGTACTTC
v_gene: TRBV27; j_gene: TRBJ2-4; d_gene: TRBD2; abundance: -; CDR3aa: CASSREPGLAKSKNIQYF; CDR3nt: TGTGCCAGCAGCCGCGAACCGGGACTAGCGAAAAGCAAAAACATTCAGTACTTC
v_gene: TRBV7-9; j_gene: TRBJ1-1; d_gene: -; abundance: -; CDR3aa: CASTPKDTEAFF; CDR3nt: TGTGCCAGCACCCCGAAGGACACTGAAGCTTTCTTT
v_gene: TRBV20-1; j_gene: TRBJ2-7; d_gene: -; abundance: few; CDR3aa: CSAIDSSDNEQYF; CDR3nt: TGCAGTGCCATAGACAGCTCTGATAACGAGCAGTACTTC
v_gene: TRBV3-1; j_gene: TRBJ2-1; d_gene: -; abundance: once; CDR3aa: CASSQGAGQVYNEQFF; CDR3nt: TGTGCCAGCAGCCAAGGAGCGGGACAGGTCTACAATGAGCAGTTCTTC
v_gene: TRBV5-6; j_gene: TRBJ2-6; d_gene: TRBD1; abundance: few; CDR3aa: CASSLIVSGTGARVLTF; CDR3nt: TGTGCCAGCAGCTTGATCGTAAGTGGGACAGGGGCTCGGGTCCTGACTTTC
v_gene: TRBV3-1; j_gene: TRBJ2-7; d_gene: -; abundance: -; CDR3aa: CASSQEPTTYEQYF; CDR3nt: TGTGCCAGCAGCCAAGAACCCACCACCTACGAGCAGTACTTC
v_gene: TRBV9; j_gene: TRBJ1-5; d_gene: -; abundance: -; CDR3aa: CASSATGHQPQHF; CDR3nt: TGTGCCAGCAGCGCCACAGGGCACCAGCCCCAGCATTTT
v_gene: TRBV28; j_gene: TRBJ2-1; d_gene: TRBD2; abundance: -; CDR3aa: CASSPPLAGAGNEQFF; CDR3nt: TGTGCCAGCAGCCCCCCACTAGCGGGAGCGGGGAATGAGCAGTTCTTC
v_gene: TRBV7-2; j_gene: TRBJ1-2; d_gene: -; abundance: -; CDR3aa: CASSLVRANRGGYTF; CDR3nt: TGTGCCAGCAGCTTAGTGAGGGCAAACCGGGGTGGCTACACCTTC
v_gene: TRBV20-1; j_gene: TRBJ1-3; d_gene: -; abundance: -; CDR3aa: CSARRADSSSGNTIYF; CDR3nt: TGCAGTGCTAGGCGGGCGGACTCGTCCTCCGGAAACACCATATATTTT
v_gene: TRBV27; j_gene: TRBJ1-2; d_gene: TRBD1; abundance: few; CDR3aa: CASSSPGQGASGYTF; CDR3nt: TGTGCCAGCAGTTCCCCGGGACAGGGGGCTAGTGGCTACACCTTC
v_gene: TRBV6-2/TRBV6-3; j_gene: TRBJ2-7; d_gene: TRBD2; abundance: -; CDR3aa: CASGGRAHEQYF; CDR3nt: TGTGCCAGCGGCGGGAGGGCCCACGAGCAGTACTTC
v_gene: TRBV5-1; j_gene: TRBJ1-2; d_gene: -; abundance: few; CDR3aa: CASSPIRDPYGYTF; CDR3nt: TGCGCCAGCAGCCCCATCCGGGACCCCTATGGCTACACCTTC
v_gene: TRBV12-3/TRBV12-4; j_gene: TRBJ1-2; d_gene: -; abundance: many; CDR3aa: CASRYQGPSRGYTF; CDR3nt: TGTGCCAGCAGATACCAGGGACCTAGTAGGGGCTACACCTTC
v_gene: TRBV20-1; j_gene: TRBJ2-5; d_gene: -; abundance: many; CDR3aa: CSARDSMGQETQYF; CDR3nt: TGCAGTGCTAGAGACAGTATGGGCCAAGAGACCCAGTACTTC
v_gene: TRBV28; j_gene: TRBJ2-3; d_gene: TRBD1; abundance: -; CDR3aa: CASRPGTATDTQYF; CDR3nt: TGTGCCAGCAGGCCGGGGACAGCCACAGATACGCAGTATTTT